This passage covers 22 T cell receptor beta chains from one sample sequenced in a study of technical replicates of blood from a handful of donors (dated by TCRdb to 2016 to 2017). Library construction relied on the immunoSEQ multiplex PCR assay. Held by TCRdb, this immuneACCESS table contains in-frame sequences only and omits some clones. Under half of the omission traces to an unresolved V gene where checked; the cause of the rest is unknown. This sample gives some 74,000 clones in total; 70% to 90% of them show up just once. Approximately 0.42% of the sample is in the top ten clones. Sequenced: T cells isolated from PBMCs. The source is a human donor in good health.

The chain joins TRBV9 to TRBJ2-1; 7 bases match TRBD2. In germline, CDR1 is SGDLS, CDR2 YYNGEE. The junction had 7 bases not matched to a gene; V was cut back by 0 bases and J by 1 base. The CDR3 loop spans 17 amino acids. The CDR3 is CASSVAGAGESYNEQFF. As DNA, the CDR3 is TGTGCCAGCAGCGTAGCTGGGGCGGGAGAATCCTACAATGAGCAGTTCTTC. The variable domain in full, completed from reference TRBV9 and TRBJ2-1, reads DSGVTQTPKHLITATGQRVTLRCSPRSGDLSVYWYQQSLDQGLQFLIQYYNGEERAKGNILERFSAQQFPDLHSELNLSSLELGDSALYFCASSVAGAGESYNEQFFGPGTRLTVL.

The chain carries TRBV7-6 and TRBJ2-5; TRBD2 aligns across 7 bases. Germline V gene data show CDR1 as SGHVS and CDR2 as FNYEAQ. CDR3 length: 15 amino acids. The trim removed 3 bases at V and 5 bases at J, leaving 9 bases unmatched. CDR3 bases: TGTGCCAGCAGCTTGGCCGGGCGGGAGACGGAGACCCAGTACTTC. Encoded protein: CASSLAGRETETQYF.

This chain uses TRBV28 with TRBJ2-7, with TRBD2 as a possible D gene (7 bases). This CDR3 has 14 residues. Trimming removed 8 bases at V and 6 bases at J, with 20 bases between. Germline loops: CDR1 MDHEN, CDR2 SYDVKM. The CDR3 DNA is TGTGCCAGCTCCCCTAGGGGGGGGCTTGGCGAGCAGTACTTC. Translation gives CASSPRGGLGEQYF.

The chain uses TRBV5-1 and TRBJ1-3; TRBD1 might be the D (5 bases). Trimming took 3 bases from V and 3 from J, leaving 13 bases between them. Germline V CDR1 and CDR2: SGHRS, YFSETQ. The CDR3 covers 15 residues. The CDR3 region has the DNA TGCGCCAGCAGCTCATCCAGGGATAGTGGAAACACCATATATTTT. Residues: CASSSSRDSGNTIYF.

This chain links TRBV7-2 with TRBJ2-7; 12 bases are a match to TRBD2. J was trimmed by 5 bases and V by 6 bases; bases with no gene match: 8. CDR1 is SGHTA, CDR2 FQGNSA, per germline. The CDR3 is 15 residues long. The CDR3 sequence is CASRLTSGRDDEQYF. The CDR3, as DNA: TGTGCCAGCAGATTGACTAGCGGGAGAGATGACGAGCAGTACTTC.

This clone came up a few times. This chain joins TRBV4-2 and TRBJ2-7; possible D gene TRBD1, 6 bases. The CDR3 sequence is 12 residues long. Trimming cost V 3 bases and J 7 bases, with 10 bases left between them. The germline gives CDR1 LGHNA, CDR2 YNFKEQ. The CDR3 loop reads CASSHQTGEQYF. CDR3 sequence (DNA): TGTGCCAGCAGCCACCAAACAGGGGAGCAGTACTTC.

The chain joins TRBV28 to TRBJ2-3; the match to TRBD2 covers 12 bases. This CDR3 contains 16 residues. J lost 6 bases, V lost 4 bases, and 8 bases had no gene match. In germline, CDR1 is MDHEN, CDR2 SYDVKM. The CDR3 here is CASSCPRTSGTDTQYF. CDR3 bases: TGTGCCAGCAGTTGCCCTAGGACTAGCGGGACGGATACGCAGTATTTT.

V usage is TRBV28 and J usage is TRBJ2-1; possibly TRBD2 for D (6 bases). The CDR3 length is 14 residues. V lost 5 bases and J 7 bases, leaving 15 bases between the germline ends. Germline CDR1 is MDHEN and CDR2 is SYDVKM. CDR3 protein: CASSPYLANNEQFF. The CDR3 DNA reads TGTGCCAGCAGTCCTTACCTAGCGAATAATGAGCAGTTCTTC.

The chain carries TRBV2 and TRBJ1-2, with D uncertain. Germline-derived CDR1 and CDR2 are SNHLY and FYNNEI. Deletions cut 7 bases from V and 8 bases from J, with 14 bases between. This CDR3 contains 12 residues. The CDR3 protein is CASIPTPGGYTF. In DNA form, the CDR3 reads TGTGCCAGCATCCCGACCCCGGGAGGCTACACCTTC.

V usage is TRBV7-3 and J usage is TRBJ2-7; 9 nucleotides align to TRBD1. This CDR3 contains 15 residues. After removal of 4 bases from V and 4 bases from J, the junction contained 8 bases not matched to a gene. Germline CDR1 and CDR2: SGHTA and FQGTGA. Here the CDR3 DNA reads TGTGCCAGCAGCTCCCAGACAGGGGGGAGGTACGAGCAGTACTTC. The encoded protein is CASSSQTGGRYEQYF.

This clone was seen a single time. This rearrangement joins TRBV30 to TRBJ2-6; 7 nucleotides line up with TRBD1. Germline V CDR1 and CDR2: GTSNPN, SVGIG (reference sequence). The CDR3 loop spans 18 amino acids. V trimming: 3 bases; J trimming: 0 bases; junction bases outside the gene matches: 11. The CDR3 coding sequence is TGTGCCTGGAGACGCCGACAGGGCCCTTACTCTGGGGCCAACGTCCTGACTTTC. Its translation: CAWRRRQGPYSGANVLTF.

This chain links TRBV19 with TRBJ2-7; tentative D call: TRBD1 (5 bases). Germline CDR1 and CDR2: LNHDA and SQIVND (reference sequence). V lost 6 bases and J 0 bases, leaving 9 bases between the germline ends. This CDR3 is built from 13 residues. The CDR3 sequence: CASRNRSSYEQYF. In DNA, the CDR3 is TGTGCCAGTAGAAACAGGAGCTCCTACGAGCAGTACTTC.

J is TRBJ1-1 and V is TRBV14; D is unclear. Germline values: CDR1 SGHDN, CDR2 FVKESK. V was pared by 1 base and J by 3 bases, with 6 bases between. This CDR3 is 13 amino acids long. The CDR3 DNA reads TGTGCCAGCAGCCAAGTGGCGGACACTGAAGCTTTCTTT. It yields the protein CASSQVADTEAFF.

The V gene is TRBV6-5, the J gene TRBJ2-2, with TRBD2 matching 12 bases. With V trimmed by 5 bases and J by 6 bases, 4 bases remained unmatched. Germline V lookup: CDR1 MNHEY, CDR2 SVGAGI. This CDR3 is built from 15 residues. The CDR3 DNA follows: TGTGCCAGCAGTGGACTAGCGGGATTGGCCGGGGAGCTGTTTTTT. Translating gives CASSGLAGLAGELFF.

The V and J genes are TRBV13 and TRBJ1-1; D is perhaps TRBD1 (6 bases). The CDR3 has 15 residues. Germline V gives CDR1 PRHDT, CDR2 FYEKMQ (reference sequence). V was trimmed by 5 bases and J by 6 bases, leaving 19 bases between them. The CDR3 nucleotides are TGTGCCAGCAGCACCCCAGGGGAAGGGAAGCCTGAAGCTTTCTTT. Its protein is CASSTPGEGKPEAFF.

The chain combines TRBV5-1 with TRBJ2-7; 8 positions match TRBD1. This CDR3 comprises 15 residues. V dropped 4 bases and J dropped 2; count of bases not matched to a gene: 8. The germline V gene encodes CDR1 SGHRS and CDR2 YFSETQ. CDR3 nucleotide sequence: TGCGCCAGCAGCCCTCGTACAGGGGGGACCTACGAGCAGTACTTC. Protein product: CASSPRTGGTYEQYF.

Details on this clone: A junction end diverges from the germline sequence, so it may reflect a read error. The chain links TRBV6-5 to TRBJ2-7; D call uncertain. The CDR3 contains 13 residues. Per the germline V gene, CDR1 is MNHEY and CDR2 is SVGAGI. As DNA, the CDR3 is TGTGCCAGCAGTTACCCAGACTCCGACGAGCAGTACTTC. It translates to CASSYPDSDEQYF.

This chain links TRBV9 with TRBJ1-5, with TRBD1 matching over 9 bases. Germline trimming cut 3 bases from V and 6 bases from J; bases unmatched to any gene: 13. This CDR3 comprises 17 residues. CDR1 and CDR2 (germline): SGDLS, YYNGEE. The CDR3 DNA follows: TGTGCCAGCAGCGCCGGCTATGAGACAGGGGGGATTCAGCCCCAGCATTTT. It encodes CASSAGYETGGIQPQHF.

This chain links TRBV4-1 with TRBJ1-3, with 7 bases that match TRBD1. The CDR3 totals 17 residues. Trimming removed 4 bases from V and 1 base from J; junction bases left unmatched: 10. Germline CDR1 and CDR2: MGHRA and YSYEKL. DNA of the CDR3: TGCGCCAGCAGCCCTTCGACAGGGCCCTTTTCTGGAAACACCATATATTTT. This codes for CASSPSTGPFSGNTIYF.

The DNA of the CDR3 is TGTGCCATCAGCCAGCGGGAGGCTGCCTCCTACGAGCAGTACTTC. It translates to CAISQREAASYEQYF. This sequence joins TRBV10-3 and TRBJ2-7; 9 positions agree with TRBD2. Trimming at V came to 6 bases and at J to 0 bases, leaving 6 bases not matched to a gene. This CDR3 is built from 15 residues. Germline V gene sequence: CDR1 ENHRY, CDR2 SYGVKD.

The CDR3 DNA sequence: TGTGCCAGCAGCCGGGGGTACACCGGGGAGCTGTTTTTT. Its protein product is CASSRGYTGELFF. V is TRBV5-8 and J is TRBJ2-2; D is possibly TRBD2 (6 bases). V was trimmed by 4 bases and J by 3 bases, leaving 7 bases between them. This CDR3 is built from 13 residues. Germline CDR1 reads SGHTS; CDR2 reads YDEGEE.

V and J are TRBV30 and TRBJ1-3, with D perhaps TRBD1 (5 bases). CDR3 length: 14 residues. Germline CDR1 GTSNPN, CDR2 SVGIG (reference sequence). V was cut by 4 bases and J by 0 bases, with 10 bases left in between. The CDR3, as DNA: TGTGCCTGGACAAGGGGCTCCTCTGGAAACACCATATATTTT. Translated, it gives CAWTRGSSGNTIYF.